This TCR beta chain is from a study of monozygotic twins with inflammatory bowel disease. The CDR3 is 15 amino acids. Germline V lookup: CDR1 MGHRA, CDR2 YSYEKL. Reanalyzing the 5' RACE reads, TCRdb keeps one entry per CDR3 protein, without DNA. The sample data list approximately 150,000 distinct CDR3 sequences. This clonotype originated in a human donor with ulcerative colitis or Crohn's disease, or a healthy co-twin of an affected twin (not recorded which). The rearrangement uses TRBV4-1 and TRBJ1-2. Source material: blood. The CDR3 here is CASSPLGRLPRGYTF.